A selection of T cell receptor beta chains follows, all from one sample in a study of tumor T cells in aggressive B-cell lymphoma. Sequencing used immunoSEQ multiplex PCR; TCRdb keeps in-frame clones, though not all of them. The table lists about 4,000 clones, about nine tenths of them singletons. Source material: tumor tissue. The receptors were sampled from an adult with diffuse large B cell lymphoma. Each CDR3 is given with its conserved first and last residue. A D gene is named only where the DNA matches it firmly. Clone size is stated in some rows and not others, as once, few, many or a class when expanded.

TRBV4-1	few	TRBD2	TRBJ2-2	TGCGCCAGCAGCCAAGACTATAGCGGGGGGAACACCGGGGAGCTGTTTTTT	CASSQDYSGGNTGELFF
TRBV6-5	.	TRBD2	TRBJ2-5	TGTGCCAGCAGTCTTAGCGGGGGCCTAAAAGAGACCCAGTACTTC	CASSLSGGLKETQYF
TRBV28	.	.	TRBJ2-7	TGTGCCAGCAGTCACAGGGCTATCTACGAGCAGTACTTC	CASSHRAIYEQYF
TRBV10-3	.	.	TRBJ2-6	TGTGCCATCGAACCCTCCAAGAGCTCTGGGGCCAACGTCCTGACTTTC	CAIEPSKSSGANVLTF
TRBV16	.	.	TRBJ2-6	TGTGCCAGCAGCCAAACGGGAGTGCCTGGGGCCAACGTCCTGACTTTC	CASSQTGVPGANVLTF
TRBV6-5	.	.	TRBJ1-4	TGTGCCAGCAGTTACCAGACAAGCACAACTAATGAAAAACTGTTTTTT	CASSYQTSTTNEKLFF
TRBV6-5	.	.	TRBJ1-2	TGTGCCAGCAGTTACTACAAGACGGGTTATGGCTACACCTTC	CASSYYKTGYGYTF
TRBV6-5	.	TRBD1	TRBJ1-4	TGTGCCAGCACCACCCTGGACAGGGCTAATGAAAAACTGTTTTTT	CASTTLDRANEKLFF
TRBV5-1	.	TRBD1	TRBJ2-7	TGCGCCAGCAGCAATACGGGACAGGGGGCGGGGGAGCAGTACTTC	CASSNTGQGAGEQYF
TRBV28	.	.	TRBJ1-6	TGTGCCAGCAGTTCTGGCAATTCACCCCTCCACTTT	CASSSGNSPLHF
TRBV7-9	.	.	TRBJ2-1	TGTGCCAGCAGCTTACAACCTGGGCCCCCTGATGAGCAGTTCTTC	CASSLQPGPPDEQFF
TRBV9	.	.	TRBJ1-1	TGTGCCAGCAGCGTAGTTCAGGGATTTGAAGCTTTCTTT	CASSVVQGFEAFF
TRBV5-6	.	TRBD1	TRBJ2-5	TGTGCCAGCAGCGTGACAGGGCCAGAGACCCAGTACTTC	CASSVTGPETQYF
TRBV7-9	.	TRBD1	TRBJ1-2	TGTGCCAGCAGCCCCGGACAGGCCACCTATGGCTACACCTTC	CASSPGQATYGYTF
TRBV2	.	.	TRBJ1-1	TGTGCCAGCAGGAACAGGGATATGGACACTGAAGCTTTCTTT	CASRNRDMDTEAFF
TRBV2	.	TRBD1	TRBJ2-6	TGTGCCAGCGGGGGGCCCCGGGACAGGGTTGACTCTGGGGCCAACGTCCTGACTTTC	CASGGPRDRVDSGANVLTF
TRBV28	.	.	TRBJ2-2	TGTGCCAGCCGTCCCCAGGGACACCCCGGGGAGCTGTTTTTT	CASRPQGHPGELFF
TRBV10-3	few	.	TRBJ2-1	TGTGCCATCAGCTCGACCGGCGGGGATTACAATGAGCAGTTCTTC	CAISSTGGDYNEQFF
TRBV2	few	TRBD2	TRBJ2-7	TGTGCCAGCAGAGAAGGACTAGCGGGGGGCTGGGAGCAGTACTTC	CASREGLAGGWEQYF
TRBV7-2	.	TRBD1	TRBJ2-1	TGTGCCAGCAGCCCCGGACAGGGAGGTGAGCAGTTCTTC	CASSPGQGGEQFF
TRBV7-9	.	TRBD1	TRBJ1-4	TGTGCCAGCAGCTTAGAAATACAGGGGGAAAAACTGTTTTTT	CASSLEIQGEKLFF
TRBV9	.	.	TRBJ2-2	TGTGCCAGCAGCGCCCTACTGGGTAGCGATACCGGGGAGCTGTTTTTT	CASSALLGSDTGELFF
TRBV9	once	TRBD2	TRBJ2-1	TGTGCCAGCAGCGTAGCGACTAGCGGGGAATATGAGCAGTTCTTC	CASSVATSGEYEQFF
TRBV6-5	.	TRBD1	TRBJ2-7	TGTGCCAGCAGTTACATCCAGGGGGCCTACGAGCAGTACTTC	CASSYIQGAYEQYF
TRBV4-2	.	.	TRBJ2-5	TGTGCCAGCAGCCAAGGGCGGGAGACCCAGTACTTC	CASSQGRETQYF
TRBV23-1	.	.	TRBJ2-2	TGCGCCAGCAGCCTACCTCGGGGAGCTCTGACTGGGGAGCTGTTTTTT	CASSLPRGALTGELFF
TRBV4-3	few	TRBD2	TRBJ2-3	TGCGCCAGCAGCCAAGGGGGTGGTGCGGGGGGGCACGGAGATACGCAGTATTTT	CASSQGGGAGGHGDTQYF
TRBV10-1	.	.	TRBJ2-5	TGCGCCAGCAGGGGGGCAGGGCCGGAAGAGACCCAGTACTTC	CASRGAGPEETQYF
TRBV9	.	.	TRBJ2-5	TGTGCCAGCGGAGGTTCTATCAGCGGAGACACCCAAGAGACCCAGTACTTC	CASGGSISGDTQETQYF
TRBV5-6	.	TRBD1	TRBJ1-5	TGTGCCAGCACCAAGATGGACAGGGTTAGCAATCAGCCCCAGCATTTT	CASTKMDRVSNQPQHF
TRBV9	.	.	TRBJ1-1	TGTGCCAGCAGCACAGGAGTGAGGAACACTGAAGCTTTCTTT	CASSTGVRNTEAFF
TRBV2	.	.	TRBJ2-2	TGTGCCAGCAGTGAAGCCGGGACACTGAACACCGGGGAGCTGTTTTTT	CASSEAGTLNTGELFF
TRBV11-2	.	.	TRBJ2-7	TGTGCCAGCAGCTTCTCCCTTACACCAGGCTCCGAGCAGTACTTC	CASSFSLTPGSEQYF
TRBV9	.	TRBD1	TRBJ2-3	TGTGCCAGCAGCGGCGGACAGGGCGGCACAGATACGCAGTATTTT	CASSGGQGGTDTQYF
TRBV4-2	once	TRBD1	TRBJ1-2	TGTGCCAGCAGACAGGGGGCTTGGGGCTACACCTTC	CASRQGAWGYTF
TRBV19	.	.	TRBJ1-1	TGTGCCAGTAGTATAGGAGATAACACTGAAGCTTTCTTT	CASSIGDNTEAFF
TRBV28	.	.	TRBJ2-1	TGTGCCAGCACCCCTTTGGAGGGAAGGTCTGAGTTCTTC	CASTPLEGRSEFF
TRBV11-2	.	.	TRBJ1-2	TGTGCCAGCAGCTTAGCACTTAACTATGGCTACACCTTC	CASSLALNYGYTF
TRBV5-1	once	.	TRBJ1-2	TGCGCCAGCAGCTCCGATCCGACAGTACCGATTAACTATGGCTACACCTTC	CASSSDPTVPINYGYTF
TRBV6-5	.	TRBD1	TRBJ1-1	TGTGCCAGCAGTTACTCGACAGGGCCTAACACTGAAGCTTTCTTT	CASSYSTGPNTEAFF
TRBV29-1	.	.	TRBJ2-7	TGCAGCGTTGATCTATACGGCGAGCAGTACTTC	CSVDLYGEQYF
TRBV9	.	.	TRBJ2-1	TGTGCCAGCAGCGTAGGGGGAGGAGGCTCCTACAATGAGCAGTTCTTC	CASSVGGGGSYNEQFF
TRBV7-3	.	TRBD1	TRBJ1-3	TGTGCCAGCAGTTTAGGACAGGGAGAAGTCTTCTCTGGAAACACCATATATTTT	CASSLGQGEVFSGNTIYF
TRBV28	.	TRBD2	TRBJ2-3	TGTGCCAGCAGTTTAGGGACTACTTACCCAGATACGCAGTATTTT	CASSLGTTYPDTQYF
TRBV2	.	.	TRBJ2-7	TGTGCCAGCTCTATCCACGAGCAGTACTTC	CASSIHEQYF
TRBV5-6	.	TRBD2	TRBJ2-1	TGTGCCAGCAGCTTGGTGGCTAGCGGGGGCGATGAGCAGTTCTTC	CASSLVASGGDEQFF
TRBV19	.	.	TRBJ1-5	TGTGCCAGTAGTATAGCCCCAGGGGCCGGCAATCAGCCCCAGCATTTT	CASSIAPGAGNQPQHF
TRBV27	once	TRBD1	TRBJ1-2	TGTGCCAGCAGTCCCCTAAGGGACAGGGTTTATGGCTACACCTTC	CASSPLRDRVYGYTF
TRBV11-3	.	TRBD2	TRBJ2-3	TGTGCCAGCACCTTTAGCGGGGGAATATCAGATACGCAGTATTTT	CASTFSGGISDTQYF
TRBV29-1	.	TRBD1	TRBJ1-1	TGCAGCGTTTGCCGGGACAGGGCCACTGAAGCTTTCTTT	CSVCRDRATEAFF
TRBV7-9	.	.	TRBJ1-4	TGTGGGGTCAGGGGAGAAAATGCGGCTAATGAAAAACTGTTTTTT	CGVRGENAANEKLFF
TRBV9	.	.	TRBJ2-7	TGTGCCAGCAGCGTAGCGGGAAGTTACGAGCAGTACTTC	CASSVAGSYEQYF
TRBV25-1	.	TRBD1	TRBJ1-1	TGTGCCAGCAGTCCAGGGGGCACTGAAGCTTTCTTT	CASSPGGTEAFF
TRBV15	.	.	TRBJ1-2	TGTGCCACCAGCAGATGGACAGTCCCTAACTATGGCTACACCTTC	CATSRWTVPNYGYTF
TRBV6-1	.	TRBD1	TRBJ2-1	TGTGCCAGCAGTGAAGGGGGGACAGGGTACTACAATGAGCAGTTCTTC	CASSEGGTGYYNEQFF
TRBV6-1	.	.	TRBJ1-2	TGTGCCACCCCAGGGGCAAACTATGGCTACACCTTC	CATPGANYGYTF
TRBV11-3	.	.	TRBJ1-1	TGTGCCAGCAGCTTAGGCGTCCTTGAAGCTTTCTTT	CASSLGVLEAFF